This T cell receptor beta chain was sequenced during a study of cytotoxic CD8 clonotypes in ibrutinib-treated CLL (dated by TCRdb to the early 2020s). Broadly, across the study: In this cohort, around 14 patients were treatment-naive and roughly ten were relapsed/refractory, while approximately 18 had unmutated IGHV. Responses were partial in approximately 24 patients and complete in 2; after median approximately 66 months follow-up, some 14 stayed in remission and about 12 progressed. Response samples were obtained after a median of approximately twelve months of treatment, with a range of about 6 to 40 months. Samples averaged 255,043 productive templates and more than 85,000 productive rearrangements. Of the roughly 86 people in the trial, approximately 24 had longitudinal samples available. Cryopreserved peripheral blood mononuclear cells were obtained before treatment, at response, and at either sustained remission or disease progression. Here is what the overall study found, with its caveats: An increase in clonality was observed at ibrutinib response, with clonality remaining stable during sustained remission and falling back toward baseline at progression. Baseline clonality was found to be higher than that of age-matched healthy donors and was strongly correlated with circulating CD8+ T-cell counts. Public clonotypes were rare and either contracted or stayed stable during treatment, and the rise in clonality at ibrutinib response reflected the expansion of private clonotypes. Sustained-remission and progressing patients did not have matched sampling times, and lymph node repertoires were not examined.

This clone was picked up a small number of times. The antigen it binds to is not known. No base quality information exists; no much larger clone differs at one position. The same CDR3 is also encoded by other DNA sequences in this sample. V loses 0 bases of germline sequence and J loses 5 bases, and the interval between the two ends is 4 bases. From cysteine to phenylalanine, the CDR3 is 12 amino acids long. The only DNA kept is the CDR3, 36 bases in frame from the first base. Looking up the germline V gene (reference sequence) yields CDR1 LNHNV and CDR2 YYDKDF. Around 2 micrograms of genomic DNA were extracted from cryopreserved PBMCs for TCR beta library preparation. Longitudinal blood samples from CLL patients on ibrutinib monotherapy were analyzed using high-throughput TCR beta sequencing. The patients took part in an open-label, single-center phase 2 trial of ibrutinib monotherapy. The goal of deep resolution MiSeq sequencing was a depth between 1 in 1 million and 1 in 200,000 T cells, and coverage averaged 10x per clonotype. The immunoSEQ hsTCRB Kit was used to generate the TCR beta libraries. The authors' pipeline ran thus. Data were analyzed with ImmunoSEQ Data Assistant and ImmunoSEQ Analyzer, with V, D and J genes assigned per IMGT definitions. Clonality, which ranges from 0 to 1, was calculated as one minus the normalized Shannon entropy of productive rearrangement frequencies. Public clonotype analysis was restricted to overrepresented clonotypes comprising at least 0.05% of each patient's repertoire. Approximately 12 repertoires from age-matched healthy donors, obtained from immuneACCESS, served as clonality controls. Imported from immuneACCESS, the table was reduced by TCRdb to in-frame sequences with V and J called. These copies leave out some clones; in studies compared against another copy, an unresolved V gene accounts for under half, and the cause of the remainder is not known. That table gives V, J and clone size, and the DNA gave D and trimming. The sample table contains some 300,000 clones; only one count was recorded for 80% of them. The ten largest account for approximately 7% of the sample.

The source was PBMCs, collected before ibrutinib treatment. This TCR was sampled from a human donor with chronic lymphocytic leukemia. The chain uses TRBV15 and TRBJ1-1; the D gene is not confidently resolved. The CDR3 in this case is CATSRDGTEAFF. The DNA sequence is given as TGTGCCACCAGCAGAGACGGGACTGAAGCTTTCTTT. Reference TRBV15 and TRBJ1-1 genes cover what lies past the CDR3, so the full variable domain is DAMVIQNPRYQVTQFGKPVTLSCSQTLNHNVMYWYQQKSSQAPKLLFHYYDKDFNNEADTPDNFQSRRPNTSFCFLDIRSPGLGDTAMYLCATSRDGTEAFFGQGTRLTVV.